This T cell receptor (beta chain) originates from a study of regulatory T cells in long-lasting Graves disease. Notes on the study in general: Persistent Graves' disease cases displayed lower TCR diversity than newly diagnosed ones. Investigators studied peripheral blood only, not thyroid tissue.

The time point was: persistent/refractory GD, antithyroid drugs over 5 years with positive TRAb. PBMC-derived RNA was used for the TCR library. Doctors identified Graves' disease using the American Thyroid Association guidelines. Around 9 milliliters of peripheral blood were drawn into EDTA tubes. As regards this clonotype: Its target is not known.

With iRepertoire HTBI primers and Arm-PCR of CDR3 regions, TCR beta libraries were built. Via MiXCR, TCRdb re-called the multiplex PCR reads, giving one row per CDR3 protein. The data contain about 290,000 distinct CDR3 sequences, roughly a fifth of them singletons. The CDR3 runs 14 residues. Between the trimmed V and J ends, which lost 3 bases and 1 base, there was a span of 9 bases. Germline CDR1 reads LNHDA; CDR2 reads SQIVND (reference sequence). Sequenced material: peripheral blood mononuclear cells (PBMCs), taken when the disease was refractory, from a patient treated with antithyroid drugs. The source is a female donor with Graves disease. This chain connects TRBV19 to TRBJ1-1; possibly TRBD1 for D (5 bases). CDR3 sequence: CASSIWQGNTEAFF. In DNA form, the CDR3 reads TGTGCCAGTAGTATCTGGCAGGGGAACACTGAAGCTTTCTTT.